This T cell receptor beta chain is from a study of blood T cell repertoires in COVID-19. Study details: From the United States, Italy and Spain came samples of acute and convalescent COVID-19.

The protocol was immunoSEQ multiplex PCR, while the TCRdb copy is restricted to in-frame clones and leaves out a portion. This table has fewer than 300,000 clones, approximately 90% appearing once. V lost 7 bases, J lost 2 bases, and 17 bases lay in between. The CDR3 spans 15 residues. The germline CDR1 and CDR2 sequences are SGHAT and FQDESV (reference sequence). V gene TRBV11-1 combines with J gene TRBJ2-5, with TRBD2 as a possible D gene (6 bases). Sequenced material: peripheral blood. The source of this sequence is a woman aged 25 to 45 with COVID-19, enrolled during active disease. The DNA for the CDR3 is TGTGCCAGCACCTTCCTGACTAGTAGGCAAGAGACCCAGTACTTC. Translation gives CASTFLTSRQETQYF.